This paragraph covers one T cell receptor (beta chain) sequence. This sample was taken from a study of blood T cell repertoires in COVID-19. Two negative PCRs, clearance, or symptom resolution had been documented for recovered Cohort 3 donors. Profiled with immunoSEQ multiplex PCR; TCRdb holds only in-frame clones, not every one. Among under 300,000 clones listed, 88% were seen once. Germline CDR1 LGHDT, CDR2 YNNKEL (reference sequence). V dropped 3 bases and J dropped 7; count of bases not matched to a gene: 3. This CDR3 is built from 14 residues. This TCR was sampled from a woman in her twenties or thirties who had recovered from COVID-19. The sequencing sample was made of PBMCs or T cells enriched from blood (not recorded which). The chain couples TRBV3-1 (or the pseudogene TRBV3-2) to TRBJ2-2; 9 nucleotides agree with TRBD1. For the CDR3, the DNA is TGTGCCAGCAGCCAGGTGACAGGGGGCGGGGAGCTGTTTTTT. It yields the protein CASSQVTGGGELFF.